Listed here are 11 T cell receptor beta chains from one sample, sequenced in a study of T-cell memory formation after mild COVID-19. TCRdb called the 5' RACE reads again in MiXCR, with one record for every CDR3 protein. The sample comprises around 410,000 distinct CDR3 sequences, about 25% of which are singletons, and roughly 14% rests with the top ten. What was sequenced was PBMCs or a T cell subset sorted from them (not recorded which). The receptors were sampled from an adult woman who had mild COVID-19 (a few samples of this study predate the infection). Cell type and time point are not known.

The chain has TRBV29-1 and TRBJ2-3; TRBD2 aligns across 7 bases. V gave up 3 bases and J gave up 2 bases; unmatched junction bases: 5. The CDR3 is 14 amino acids. From germline, CDR1 is SQVTM and CDR2 ANQGSEA. CDR3 in amino acids: CSVEGGTYTDTQYF. Written as DNA, the CDR3 is TGCAGCGTTGAGGGGGGGACTTACACAGATACGCAGTATTTT.

This clonotype has more than one count but fewer than ten. The chain carries TRBV7-8 and TRBJ2-7; 9 bases are shared with TRBD1. This CDR3 region has 13 residues. Germline CDR1 is SGHVS and CDR2 is FQNEAQ. V trimming: 2 bases; J trimming: 6 bases; junction bases outside the gene matches: 2. The CDR3 coding sequence is TGTGCCAGCAGCTTAACAGGGGGCGGCGAGCAGTACTTC. Translation: CASSLTGGGEQYF.

This chain uses TRBV5-1 with TRBJ2-7, with a weak D call TRBD1 (5 bases). Trimming took 0 bases from V and 5 from J, leaving 12 bases between them. Germline V gene data show CDR1 as SGHRS and CDR2 as YFSETQ. The CDR3 has 14 residues. CDR3 amino acids: CASSLGQGYHEQYF. CDR3 bases: TGCGCCAGCAGCTTGGGGCAGGGTTACCACGAGCAGTACTTC. Combining the CDR3 with reference TRBV5-1 and TRBJ2-7 gives the whole variable domain KAGVTQTPRYLIKTRGQQVTLSCSPISGHRSVSWYQQTPGQGLQFLFEYFSETQRNKGNFPGRFSGRQFSNSRSEMNVSTLELGDSALYLCASSLGQGYHEQYFGPGTRLTVT.

V usage is TRBV29-1 and J usage is TRBJ1-2, with a weak D call TRBD1 (5 bases). There are 11 residues in the CDR3. CDR1 and CDR2 (germline): SQVTM, ANQGSEA. The V gene lost 7 bases and the J gene lost 2 bases, with 8 bases spanning the gap. CDR3 region: CSAGGNYGYTF. For the CDR3, the DNA is TGCAGCGCCGGGGGGAACTATGGCTACACCTTC.

The V and J genes are TRBV29-1 and TRBJ1-5; possibly TRBD1 for D (5 bases). Germline CDR1 SQVTM, CDR2 ANQGSEA. The CDR3 covers 12 residues. The V end lost 7 bases, the J end lost 6 bases, and 13 bases lay between the germline ends. The CDR3 coding sequence is TGCAGCGCCATCTTGGGGGGTCAGCCCCAGCATTTT. Its protein product is CSAILGGQPQHF.

The rearrangement uses TRBV5-1 and TRBJ2-3; 8 bases fit TRBD1. Germline values: CDR1 SGHRS, CDR2 YFSETQ. J gave up 3 bases and V 2 bases, and 2 bases lay outside the gene matches. CDR3 length: 14 amino acids. The CDR3 DNA is TGCGCCAGCAGCTTCCAGGGGGCAACAGATACGCAGTATTTT. Translated, it gives CASSFQGATDTQYF.

This clonotype was detected ten times or more. The V gene is TRBV2, the J gene TRBJ2-4, with 10 bases aligning to TRBD2. Germline CDR1 and CDR2: SNHLY and FYNNEI. V shed 5 bases, J shed 7 bases, and the junction held 17 bases outside the gene matches. This CDR3 region has 18 residues. Here the CDR3 reads CASSLTDGLAGVTNIQYF. Here the CDR3 DNA reads TGTGCCAGCAGTCTTACCGATGGGCTAGCGGGAGTAACTAACATTCAGTACTTC.

This clonotype was seen repeatedly, ten times or more. The rearrangement uses TRBV6-1 and TRBJ2-1; 8 bases are shared with TRBD2. From germline, CDR1 is MNHNS and CDR2 SASEGT. This CDR3 comprises 14 residues. J was trimmed by 4 bases and V by 5 bases; bases with no gene match: 4. CDR3 sequence: CASSRAGAYNEQFF. CDR3 DNA sequence: TGTGCCAGCAGTAGAGCGGGAGCATACAATGAGCAGTTCTTC.

The rearrangement uses TRBV12-3 or TRBV12-4 and TRBJ1-1; TRBD1 is a possible D gene (5 bases). The CDR3 runs to 17 residues. The V gene lost 1 base and the J gene lost 11 bases, with 26 bases spanning the gap. CDR3 coding DNA: TGTGCCAGCAGTTTAGGGGGCGCCGGGAGGGACCCATCCTACGCTTTCTTT. Its translation: CASSLGGAGRDPSYAFF.

The CDR3 DNA reads TGCGCCAGCAGCCACCCCCGGGGGACACTGTCCTATGGCTACACCTTC. Translation gives CASSHPRGTLSYGYTF. The chain links TRBV4-1 to TRBJ1-2; tentatively, D is TRBD1 (6 bases). CDR3 length equals 16 residues. V gave up 3 bases and J gave up 4 bases, with 18 bases separating them. Germline V lookup: CDR1 MGHRA, CDR2 YSYEKL.

The genes are TRBV20-1 and TRBJ2-7; TRBD1 matches 8 bases. From germline, CDR1 is DFQATT and CDR2 SNEGSKA (reference sequence). The CDR3 extends over 17 amino acids. J gave up 3 bases and V 0 bases, and 13 bases lay outside the gene matches. CDR3 nucleotide sequence: TGCAGTGCTAGAGATCGTCGCAGGGGGCCAGTCTTCTACGAGCAGTACTTC. The encoded protein is CSARDRRRGPVFYEQYF.